These 13 T cell receptor beta chains came from one sample sequenced in a study of neurological immune-mediated disorders. TCRdb processed the 5' RACE reads anew with MiXCR; each CDR3 protein has one entry. This table holds just over 95,000 distinct CDR3 sequences, 3.5% found once. The sequencing sample was made of PBMCs. Source of these receptors: a young woman with multiple sclerosis.

This clonotype was picked up many times. The chain combines TRBV20-1 with TRBJ2-3; the match to TRBD2 covers 9 bases. Germline V gene data show CDR1 as DFQATT and CDR2 as SNEGSKA (reference sequence). V lost 3 bases, J lost 3 bases, and 7 bases stayed unmatched. This CDR3 contains 15 residues. CDR3 in DNA: TGCAGTGCTAGGATGGCTAGCGGGACGACAGATACGCAGTATTTT. This sequence encodes CSARMASGTTDTQYF.

This clonotype was seen a few times. This chain uses TRBV5-1 with TRBJ1-1; D possibly corresponds to TRBD1 (6 bases). The V gene lost 7 bases and the J gene lost 1 base, with 14 bases spanning the gap. CDR1 and CDR2 (germline): SGHRS, YFSETQ. This CDR3 has 14 residues. The CDR3 loop reads CASGAGVANTEAFF. In DNA form, the CDR3 reads TGCGCCAGCGGGGCAGGGGTCGCGAACACTGAAGCTTTCTTT.

This clonotype was counted many times. The V gene is TRBV7-2, the J gene TRBJ2-7; 7 nucleotides line up with TRBD2. Germline loops: CDR1 SGHTA, CDR2 FQGNSA. The CDR3 consists of 16 residues. V lost 0 bases to trimming and J lost 2 bases; unmatched junction nucleotides: 7. CDR3 sequence reads: CASSLAPAGAAYEQYF. The CDR3 DNA reads as TGTGCCAGCAGCTTAGCTCCCGCGGGAGCAGCCTACGAGCAGTACTTC.

This clonotype was found many times. The J gene is TRBJ1-1, the V gene TRBV5-1; no clear D gene. V shed 10 bases and J shed 0 bases, with 16 bases lying between them. The CDR3 runs 14 residues. Germline assignment: CDR1 SGHRS and CDR2 YFSETQ. CDR3 protein: CASRSGNVNTEAFF. The CDR3 DNA sequence: TGCGCCTCCCGAAGCGGCAACGTGAACACTGAAGCTTTCTTT.

Note on this clonotype: A much larger clone differs from this one at a single base, so this may be a read error. J is TRBJ2-3 and V is TRBV10-1; 7 bases fit TRBD1. Germline trimming cut 4 bases from V and 8 bases from J; bases unmatched to any gene: 9. In germline, CDR1 is WNHNN, CDR2 SYGVQD (reference sequence). The CDR3 contains 14 residues. CDR3 protein: CASSALKGAGTQYF. Here the CDR3 DNA reads TGCGCCAGCAGTGCTTTAAAGGGGGCTGGTACGCAGTATTTT.

The V gene is TRBV3-1, the J gene TRBJ1-1; 9 bases match TRBD1. Germline CDR1 LGHDT, CDR2 YNNKEL (reference sequence). The CDR3 is made up of 15 amino acids. The junction had 5 bases not matched to a gene; V was cut back by 3 bases and J by 3 bases. CDR3 in amino acids: CASSQRTGAHTEAFF. The CDR3 DNA reads as TGTGCCAGCAGCCAGCGGACAGGGGCACACACTGAAGCTTTCTTT. Together with reference TRBV3-1 and TRBJ1-1, the CDR3 gives the full variable domain: DTAVSQTPKYLVTQMGNDKSIKCEQNLGHDTMYWYKQDSKKFLKIMFSYNNKELIINETVPNRFSPKSPDKAHLNLHINSLELGDSAVYFCASSQRTGAHTEAFFGQGTRLTVV.

At least ten counts were recorded for this clonotype. The rearrangement joins TRBV6-2 or TRBV6-3 to TRBJ2-1; D gene ambiguous. Looked up from germline, CDR1 is MNHEY and CDR2 is SVGEGT. Trimming took off 4 bases at V and 1 base at J, with 11 bases between the two ends. There are 15 residues in the CDR3. The CDR3 loop is CASSSETASYNEQFF. CDR3 sequence (DNA): TGTGCCAGCAGTTCCGAAACAGCGTCCTACAATGAGCAGTTCTTC.

This clonotype was detected many times. The chain links TRBV4-2 to TRBJ1-5, with 7 bases fitting TRBD1. This CDR3 comprises 15 residues. V shed 5 bases and J 0 bases; nucleotides not matched to a gene: 4. Germline V gene lookup returns CDR1 LGHNA and CDR2 YNFKEQ. The CDR3 loop reads CASSEGGYSNQPQHF. CDR3 DNA sequence: TGTGCCAGCAGCGAAGGGGGCTATAGCAATCAGCCCCAGCATTTT.

Ten or more counts support this clonotype. The chain couples TRBV5-1 to TRBJ1-1; D not certain. V lost 0 bases and J 0 bases, leaving 12 bases between the germline ends. Germline CDR1 and CDR2: SGHRS and YFSETQ. The CDR3 loop spans 16 amino acids. The CDR3: CASSLVGETLNTEAFF. As DNA, the CDR3 is TGCGCCAGCAGCTTGGTTGGAGAAACCTTGAACACTGAAGCTTTCTTT. Looking up the rest from reference TRBV5-1 and TRBJ1-1 gives the full variable domain: KAGVTQTPRYLIKTRGQQVTLSCSPISGHRSVSWYQQTPGQGLQFLFEYFSETQRNKGNFPGRFSGRQFSNSRSEMNVSTLELGDSALYLCASSLVGETLNTEAFFGQGTRLTVV.

This clonotype showed up many times. The chain links TRBV4-1 to TRBJ2-7, with D unclear. This CDR3 is 15 amino acids long. The germline V and J ends were trimmed by 2 bases and 3 bases, with 14 bases remaining between them. Germline-derived CDR1 and CDR2 are MGHRA and YSYEKL. CDR3 nucleotide sequence: TGCGCCAGCAGCCAAACGAAGGCCGATAACTACGAGCAGTACTTC. Translated, it gives CASSQTKADNYEQYF.

This clonotype was counted ten times or more. The rearrangement joins TRBV19 to TRBJ2-6, with D possibly TRBD2 on 5 matching bases. The germline CDR1 and CDR2 sequences are LNHDA and SQIVND (reference sequence). The germline V and J ends were trimmed by 6 bases and 0 bases, with 9 bases remaining between them. The CDR3 sequence is 15 residues long. Here the CDR3 DNA reads TGTGCCAGTAGAACGGGAAGCTCTGGGGCCAACGTCCTGACTTTC. It encodes CASRTGSSGANVLTF. Combining the CDR3 with reference TRBV19 and TRBJ2-6 gives the whole variable domain DGGITQSPKYLFRKEGQNVTLSCEQNLNHDAMYWYRQDPGQGLRLIYYSQIVNDFQKGDIAEGYSVSREKKESFPLTVTSAQKNPTAFYLCASRTGSSGANVLTFGAGSRLTVL.

This clonotype was observed many times. This chain uses TRBV20-1 with TRBJ2-2; no reliable D call. Deletions cut 3 bases from V and 1 base from J, with 9 bases between. This CDR3 has 14 residues. CDR1 is DFQATT, CDR2 SNEGSKA, per germline (reference sequence). CDR3 sequence (DNA): TGCAGTGCTAGTATTTCTAGGAACACCGGGGAGCTGTTTTTT. It specifies CSASISRNTGELFF.

This clonotype was observed many times. This chain joins TRBV19 and TRBJ2-1; D not certain. Germline V gene sequence: CDR1 LNHDA, CDR2 SQIVND (reference sequence). The CDR3 totals 11 residues. Trimming pared 3 bases from V and 4 bases from J, leaving 1 base between. The CDR3 loop is CASSIYNEQFF. In DNA, the CDR3 is TGTGCCAGTAGTATTTACAATGAGCAGTTCTTC.